These T cell receptor beta chains were read from a single sample in a study of memory B cells and T cells in multiple sclerosis. These receptors have no known antigen. Produced via immunoSEQ multiplex PCR; TCRdb's table is partial and in-frame only. This table has around 30,000 clones, about 82% appearing once. Material for sequencing was PBMCs from blood kept in culture. Source of these receptors: a human donor with multiple sclerosis. Both conserved end residues are part of each CDR3. D genes are given only for firm matches. Rows may omit the clone size; those that give it use once, few, many or a size class.

V: TRBV19; D: TRBD1; size: few; J: TRBJ2-2; DNA: TGTGCCAGTAGTATAGTTAACAGGGGCGGGGAGCTGTTTTTT; CDR3: CASSIVNRGGELFF
V: TRBV29-1; D: TRBD2; size: -; J: TRBJ2-2; DNA: TGCAGCGTCATACCCCTAGCGGGATCCACCGGGGAGCTGTTTTTT; CDR3: CSVIPLAGSTGELFF
V: TRBV5-4; D: -; size: -; J: TRBJ2-2; DNA: TGTGCCAGCAGCCCGTTCGGGACGGCGGCTGGCACCGGGGAGCTGTTTTTT; CDR3: CASSPFGTAAGTGELFF
V: TRBV6-4; D: TRBD2; size: -; J: TRBJ2-1; DNA: TGTGCCAGCAGTGACTCAGCAGCGGGAGGTAAAAATGAGCAGTTCTTC; CDR3: CASSDSAAGGKNEQFF
V: TRBV5-1; D: -; size: -; J: TRBJ1-4; DNA: TGCGCCAGCAGCCGAGCTTTTGCAACTAATGAAAAACTGTTTTTT; CDR3: CASSRAFATNEKLFF
V: TRBV2; D: -; size: -; J: TRBJ2-1; DNA: TGTGCCAGCAGTGAACAGGGCTACAATGAGCAGTTCTTC; CDR3: CASSEQGYNEQFF
V: TRBV12-2; D: -; size: -; J: TRBJ1-1; DNA: TGTGCAAGTCGCTTAGCGCCTCCTCAACCCCCTGGGAACACTGAAGCTTTCTTT; CDR3: CASRLAPPQPPGNTEAFF
V: TRBV28; D: TRBD1; size: -; J: TRBJ1-4; DNA: TGTGCCAGCAGTTTCTTACAGGGGGCGATTTATGAAAAACTGTTTTTT; CDR3: CASSFLQGAIYEKLFF
V: TRBV2; D: -; size: -; J: TRBJ1-5; DNA: TGTGCCAGCCGGGGACCGGTTAATCAGCCCCAGCATTTT; CDR3: CASRGPVNQPQHF
V: TRBV19; D: TRBD1; size: -; J: TRBJ2-2; DNA: TGTGCCAGTAGTCCAGGGGCACAGGGGGCCGGGGAGCTGTTTTTT; CDR3: CASSPGAQGAGELFF
V: TRBV27; D: -; size: -; J: TRBJ2-4; DNA: TGTGCCAGCAGTTTATCTGGTCTAGCCAAAAACATTCAGTACTTC; CDR3: CASSLSGLAKNIQYF
V: TRBV2; D: -; size: -; J: TRBJ2-7; DNA: TGTGCCAGCATCCACCGGGACCCCGGGGGTCGCGAGCAGTACTTC; CDR3: CASIHRDPGGREQYF
V: TRBV28; D: -; size: -; J: TRBJ2-3; DNA: TGTGCCAGCAAGACTCGCCGAGGAGGTGGCACAGATACGCAGTATTTT; CDR3: CASKTRRGGGTDTQYF
V: TRBV5-1; D: -; size: -; J: TRBJ1-1; DNA: TGCGCCAGCAGGCCTTCTCTGGGACATCCCAACACTGAAGCTTTCTTT; CDR3: CASRPSLGHPNTEAFF
V: TRBV5-6; D: -; size: -; J: TRBJ1-2; DNA: TGTGCCAGCAGCTTGGGTGGGGTTAATAAGTATGGCTACACCTTC; CDR3: CASSLGGVNKYGYTF
V: TRBV19; D: -; size: -; J: TRBJ1-3; DNA: TGTGCCAGTAGTGTCTCGGGATGGGGAGGACGAAACACCATATATTTT; CDR3: CASSVSGWGGRNTIYF
V: TRBV5-4; D: TRBD2; size: -; J: TRBJ2-7; DNA: TGTGCCAGCAGCTACCTAGCGGGGGGGTCCTACGAGCAGTACTTC; CDR3: CASSYLAGGSYEQYF
V: TRBV6-5; D: -; size: -; J: TRBJ1-6; DNA: TGTGCCAGCATGTCGCCCAGGTCGGTTAATTCACCCCTCCACTTT; CDR3: CASMSPRSVNSPLHF
V: TRBV15; D: TRBD2; size: -; J: TRBJ2-7; DNA: TGTGCCACCAGCAGAGATCCGCGGGAGACATACGAGCAGTACTTC; CDR3: CATSRDPRETYEQYF
V: TRBV19; D: -; size: -; J: TRBJ2-4; DNA: TGTGCCAGTAGTGCTAGCCTCTTGGCAGGTGTGACCAAAAACATTCAGTACTTC; CDR3: CASSASLLAGVTKNIQYF